The 32 T cell receptor beta chains reported below all come from one sample, sequenced in a study of blood T cell repertoires in COVID-19 (dated by TCRdb to 2019 to 2021). Libraries came from the immunoSEQ multiplex PCR assay. TCRdb's version of the immuneACCESS table is confined to in-frame rearrangements and falls short of the full clone set. An unresolved V gene accounts for under half of the shortfall where checked; the remainder is of unknown origin. Within this sample are about 280,000 clones, with around 88% of them counted one time only. The ten most abundant clones make up 2% to 2.5% of the sample. Sequencing input: peripheral blood. The receptors come from a woman aged 25 to 39 who had recovered from COVID-19.

The rearrangement joins TRBV24-1 to TRBJ2-1, with 13 bases identical to TRBD2. V shed 7 bases and J 3 bases; nucleotides not matched to a gene: 5. The CDR3 runs 16 residues. Germline V lookup: CDR1 KGHDR, CDR2 SFDVKD. The CDR3 loop is CATRGRTSGSYNEQFF. CDR3 bases: TGTGCCACCAGGGGTAGGACTAGCGGGAGCTACAATGAGCAGTTCTTC.

This clone was counted a few times. The chain employs TRBV19 and TRBJ2-3, with 7 positions matching TRBD2. The CDR3 is 17 residues long. V shed 3 bases, J shed 1 base, and the junction held 10 bases outside the gene matches. Germline-derived CDR1 and CDR2 are LNHDA and SQIVND (reference sequence). The CDR3 DNA sequence: TGTGCCAGTAGTATGTCCCCCCCCCGGGAGGGCACAGATACGCAGTATTTT. Translating gives CASSMSPPREGTDTQYF.

Here the CDR3 reads CASRDQTGTSTDTQYF. DNA of the CDR3: TGTGCCAGCAGAGATCAGACTGGAACTAGCACAGATACGCAGTATTTT. The gene calls are TRBV28 and TRBJ2-3; D remains unclear. V lost 6 bases to trimming and J lost 0 bases, with 16 bases between them. CDR1 is MDHEN, CDR2 SYDVKM, per germline. CDR3 length equals 16 residues.

The rearrangement joins TRBV29-1 to TRBJ1-2; D gene uncertain. V was clipped by 7 bases and J by 4 bases, with 16 bases between them. This CDR3 has 13 amino acids. Germline CDR1 reads SQVTM; CDR2 reads ANQGSEA. DNA of the CDR3: TGCAGCGCCGTGAACGAGGGAACCTATGGCTACACCTTC. Amino acids: CSAVNEGTYGYTF.

The rearrangement joins TRBV5-4 to TRBJ2-4; 14 bases are shared with TRBD2. The germline CDR1 and CDR2 sequences are SGHNT and YYREEE (reference sequence). The CDR3 has 14 amino acids. The V and J ends lost 3 bases and 12 bases, in that order; junction bases with no gene match: 5. In DNA, the CDR3 is TGTGCCAGCAGCTCGGGACTAGCGGGAGCAGATCAGTACTTC. As protein: CASSSGLAGADQYF.

The chain carries TRBV19 and TRBJ2-1, with D possibly TRBD1 on 5 matching bases. This CDR3 has 14 residues. The V end lost 0 bases, the J end lost 8 bases, and 11 bases lay between the germline ends. Germline loops: CDR1 LNHDA, CDR2 SQIVND (reference sequence). The CDR3, as DNA: TGTGCCAGTAGTATAGATTCGGTAGGGGATGAGCAGTTCTTC. Its protein is CASSIDSVGDEQFF.

The CDR3 spells CAWSVQARLSYEQYF. CDR3 nucleotide sequence: TGTGCCTGGAGTGTTCAGGCACGCCTCTCCTACGAGCAGTACTTC. The chain has TRBV30 and TRBJ2-7; D is unresolved. CDR3 length: 15 amino acids. Looked up from germline, CDR1 is GTSNPN and CDR2 is SVGIG (reference sequence). V lost 0 bases and J lost 0, with 12 bases in between.

In its sample, this clone was seen once. V is TRBV20-1 and J is TRBJ2-4, with TRBD1 as a possible D gene (5 bases). The CDR3 consists of 9 residues. CDR1 is DFQATT and CDR2 is SNEGSKA in the germline V gene (reference sequence). V was shortened by 8 bases and J by 13 bases, with 12 bases between the two germline ends. This CDR3 is CSSLKGQYF. CDR3 nucleotide sequence: TGCAGTTCTTTGAAGGGGCAGTACTTC.

Only a few counts were recorded for this clone. V gene TRBV19 combines with J gene TRBJ2-2, with D maybe TRBD1 (6 bases). CDR3 length equals 16 residues. Germline values: CDR1 LNHDA, CDR2 SQIVND (reference sequence). The ends were cut back, 8 bases at V and 0 bases at J, with 16 bases in the middle. CDR3 DNA: TGTGCCAGTGACGGGCAGGGGATTACGAACACCGGGGAGCTGTTTTTT. It is translated as CASDGQGITNTGELFF.

The gene calls are TRBV6-5 and TRBJ2-7; a weak D match, TRBD2 (6 bases). The CDR3 has 16 amino acids. The V gene's germline CDR1 is MNHEY and CDR2 SVGAGI. Trimming took off 4 bases at V and 3 bases at J, with 19 bases between the two ends. This CDR3 is CASSSSGRTPYYEQYF. The CDR3, as DNA: TGTGCCAGCAGTTCGAGCGGGCGTACTCCCTACTACGAGCAGTACTTC.

The CDR3 DNA reads as TGTGCCAGCAGCCGTACAGATACGCAGTATTTT. It specifies CASSRTDTQYF. The rearrangement joins TRBV12-3 or TRBV12-4 to TRBJ2-3; D is ambiguous. This CDR3 contains 11 residues. V lost 6 bases to trimming and J lost 3 bases, with 4 bases between them.

The chain uses TRBV9 and TRBJ2-1; the D gene is possibly TRBD1 (6 bases). V was cut by 4 bases and J by 0 bases, with 17 bases left in between. The length of the CDR3 is 17 residues. Germline CDR1 SGDLS, CDR2 YYNGEE. In DNA form, the CDR3 reads TGTGCCAGCAGCCCCCTTCCCCAGGGGAGCTCCTACAATGAGCAGTTCTTC. Protein: CASSPLPQGSSYNEQFF. The full variable domain, rest sourced from reference TRBV9 and TRBJ2-1, is DSGVTQTPKHLITATGQRVTLRCSPRSGDLSVYWYQQSLDQGLQFLIQYYNGEERAKGNILERFSAQQFPDLHSELNLSSLELGDSALYFCASSPLPQGSSYNEQFFGPGTRLTVL.

The chain links TRBV5-1 to TRBJ2-5, with 13 nucleotides matching TRBD2. The CDR3 covers 13 residues. Trimming removed 7 bases from V and 5 bases from J; junction bases left unmatched: 2. From germline, CDR1 is SGHRS and CDR2 YFSETQ. The CDR3 DNA reads as TGCGCCAGCGGGACTAGCGGGGCGGAGACCCAGTACTTC. Protein sequence: CASGTSGAETQYF.

With regard to this clone: The same CDR3 also results from other DNA sequences found in this sample. CDR3 amino acids: CASSPDRGGNQPQHF. CDR3 nucleotides: TGTGCCAGCTCACCGGACAGGGGAGGCAATCAGCCCCAGCATTTT. V is TRBV18 and J is TRBJ1-5; TRBD1 matches 9 bases. Trimming cost V 3 bases and J 2 bases; bases outside gene matches: 2. The germline V gene has CDR1 KGHSH and CDR2 LQKENI. The CDR3 loop spans 15 amino acids.

The rearrangement uses TRBV2 and TRBJ2-3; D might be TRBD1 (5 bases). The CDR3 totals 12 residues. V gave up 6 bases and J gave up 9 bases, with 13 bases separating them. Looked up from germline, CDR1 is SNHLY and CDR2 is FYNNEI. The CDR3: CASSFEQATQYF. The CDR3, as DNA: TGTGCCAGCAGCTTCGAACAGGCAACGCAGTATTTT.

The chain joins TRBV15 to TRBJ1-5; D unclear. Trimming pared 3 bases from V and 6 bases from J, leaving 15 bases between. The CDR3 extends over 15 amino acids. The germline gives CDR1 LNHNV, CDR2 YYDKDF (reference sequence). This CDR3 reads CATSSDTPRGQPQHF. DNA for the CDR3: TGTGCCACCAGCAGTGATACACCGCGGGGTCAGCCCCAGCATTTT.

The rearrangement joins TRBV7-9 to TRBJ2-7; 8 bases align to TRBD1. The germline CDR1 and CDR2 sequences are SEHNR and FQNEAQ (reference sequence). The CDR3 covers 16 residues. The junction had 13 bases not matched to a gene; V was cut back by 5 bases and J by 4 bases. The DNA of the CDR3 is TGTGCCAGCAGCCCCAGAGGACAGGGTGAGATGTACGAGCAGTACTTC. Translating it yields CASSPRGQGEMYEQYF. The variable domain in full, with the rest retrieved from reference TRBV7-9 and TRBJ2-7, is DTGVSQNPRHKITKRGQNVTFRCDPISEHNRLYWYRQTLGQGPEFLTYFQNEAQLEKSRLLSDRFSAERPKGSFSTLEIQRTEQGDSAMYLCASSPRGQGEMYEQYFGPGTRLTVT.

J is TRBJ1-1 and V is TRBV3-1 (or the pseudogene TRBV3-2), with 7 bases lining up with TRBD1. The CDR3 extends over 16 amino acids. CDR1 LGHDT and CDR2 YNNKEL come from the germline V gene (reference sequence). Trimming at V came to 2 bases and at J to 5 bases, leaving 11 bases not matched to a gene. CDR3 region: CASSQPGTARGTEAFF. CDR3 in DNA: TGTGCCAGCAGCCAACCCGGGACAGCGAGGGGGACTGAAGCTTTCTTT.

The genes are TRBV7-9 and TRBJ1-5; 8 nucleotides agree with TRBD1. Trimming took 3 bases from V and 4 from J; bases not matched to a gene: 5. Germline values: CDR1 SEHNR, CDR2 FQNEAQ (reference sequence). This CDR3 region has 15 residues. The CDR3 DNA is TGTGCCAGCAGCTTCGAGGGGACAGGTAATCAGCCCCAGCATTTT. Translated: CASSFEGTGNQPQHF.

The chain is built from TRBV28 and TRBJ1-2, with 8 nucleotides matching TRBD1. J was trimmed by 5 bases and V by 7 bases; bases with no gene match: 18. The CDR3 runs to 17 residues. The V gene's germline CDR1 is MDHEN and CDR2 SYDVKM. Written as DNA, the CDR3 is TGTGCCAGCACTTCCCATGACAGGGGATCAGGTCGTTATGGCTACACCTTC. It translates to CASTSHDRGSGRYGYTF.

This clone was seen only once. This sequence joins TRBV7-3 and TRBJ2-2; 8 nucleotides match TRBD1. J was trimmed by 5 bases and V by 0 bases; bases with no gene match: 8. The CDR3 is 17 amino acids. Germline V gene data show CDR1 as SGHTA and CDR2 as FQGTGA. The chain's CDR3 is CASSLTGPGQDTGELFF. CDR3 DNA sequence: TGTGCCAGCAGCTTAACCGGCCCGGGACAGGATACCGGGGAGCTGTTTTTT.

This rearrangement joins TRBV20-1 to TRBJ1-2, with 7 bases matching TRBD1. The CDR3 has 16 amino acids. The germline V gene has CDR1 DFQATT and CDR2 SNEGSKA (reference sequence). J was trimmed by 0 bases and V by 3 bases; bases with no gene match: 10. CDR3 DNA sequence: TGCAGTGCTAGTCCCCACAGGGGCCGAGCTAACTATGGCTACACCTTC. Residues: CSASPHRGRANYGYTF.

The chain has TRBV3-1 (or the pseudogene TRBV3-2) and TRBJ1-1; TRBD1 agrees at 7 bases. Germline loops: CDR1 LGHDT, CDR2 YNNKEL (reference sequence). The CDR3 runs 15 residues. Germline trimming cut 8 bases from V and 5 bases from J; bases unmatched to any gene: 14. CDR3 sequence: CASGTGDGVTTEAFF. The CDR3 bases are TGTGCCAGCGGTACAGGGGACGGAGTTACAACTGAAGCTTTCTTT.

Only a few counts were recorded for this clone. The genes are TRBV10-3 and TRBJ2-2, with D tentatively TRBD1 (6 bases). CDR3 length: 16 residues. Trimming left V 0 bases short and J 5 bases short, with 13 bases between. The V gene's germline CDR1 is ENHRY and CDR2 SYGVKD. DNA for the CDR3: TGTGCCATCAGTGAGTCCTATACAGGGAGTACCGGGGAGCTGTTTTTT. It yields the protein CAISESYTGSTGELFF.

This clone is a singleton in its sample. The chain couples TRBV20-1 to TRBJ2-1; D perhaps matches TRBD2 (6 bases). V was pared by 3 bases and J by 0 bases, with 9 bases between. The germline V gene encodes CDR1 DFQATT and CDR2 SNEGSKA (reference sequence). The CDR3 has 14 residues. The CDR3 region is CSASRGTSYNEQFF. CDR3 nucleotide sequence: TGCAGTGCTAGTCGGGGGACCTCCTACAATGAGCAGTTCTTC.

V and J are TRBV4-1 and TRBJ2-7; the match to TRBD2 covers 10 bases. Looked up from germline, CDR1 is MGHRA and CDR2 is YSYEKL. V was clipped by 3 bases and J by 4 bases; unmatched bases: 3. The CDR3 has 14 amino acids. CDR3 DNA: TGCGCCAGCAGCCATCTGACTAGCGGGTACGAGCAGTACTTC. It yields the protein CASSHLTSGYEQYF.

The V and J genes are TRBV24-1 and TRBJ2-5; possible D gene TRBD2, 7 bases. The V gene's germline CDR1 is KGHDR and CDR2 SFDVKD. With 9 bases removed from V and 3 bases from J, the gap between germline ends came to 16 bases. The CDR3 runs to 14 residues. Here the CDR3 reads CATALGGGKETQYF. For the CDR3, the DNA is TGTGCCACCGCACTGGGAGGGGGGAAAGAGACCCAGTACTTC.

The chain links TRBV7-9 to TRBJ2-7; a weak D match, TRBD2 (5 bases). The V and J ends lost 4 bases and 4 bases respectively, with 23 bases between them. This CDR3 comprises 17 residues. Germline CDR1 SEHNR, CDR2 FQNEAQ (reference sequence). DNA of the CDR3: TGTGCCAGCAGCTCCCACGGTATGGACTCTAAAGGGTACGAGCAGTACTTC. Translation: CASSSHGMDSKGYEQYF.

The chain recombines TRBV7-6 with TRBJ2-5; 8 bases line up with TRBD2. Trimming cost V 5 bases and J 7 bases; bases outside gene matches: 15. The CDR3 consists of 16 residues. CDR1 is SGHVS and CDR2 is FNYEAQ in the germline V gene. The CDR3 sequence is CASSIGAGGLSVTQYF. Here the CDR3 DNA reads TGTGCCAGCAGCATAGGGGCGGGGGGTCTGAGTGTGACCCAGTACTTC.

V is TRBV29-1 and J is TRBJ2-1, with TRBD1 matching over 7 bases. This CDR3 has 11 amino acids. Per germline, CDR1 SQVTM and CDR2 ANQGSEA. V lost 7 bases to trimming and J lost 8 bases; unmatched junction nucleotides: 5. CDR3 sequence reads: CSANRGDEQFF. As DNA, the CDR3 is TGCAGCGCAAACAGGGGTGATGAGCAGTTCTTC.

This clone is a singleton in its sample. This chain uses TRBV5-1 with TRBJ1-1; 8 nucleotides align to TRBD1. The germline gives CDR1 SGHRS, CDR2 YFSETQ. The CDR3 extends over 15 amino acids. V was pared by 5 bases and J by 7 bases, with 13 bases of the junction left unmatched. CDR3 nucleotides: TGCGCCAGCAGGATCCGGGACAGGACATATAATGAAGCTTTCTTT. Its protein is CASRIRDRTYNEAFF.

The V gene is TRBV6-2 or TRBV6-3, the J gene TRBJ2-1; D is possibly TRBD2 (7 bases). The CDR3 spans 18 residues. With 2 bases removed from V and 0 bases from J, the gap between germline ends came to 17 bases. Germline V gene sequence: CDR1 MNHEY, CDR2 SVGEGT. The chain's CDR3 is CASSYAGAQLSSYNEQFF. In DNA form, the CDR3 reads TGTGCCAGCAGTTACGCGGGGGCCCAACTATCCTCCTACAATGAGCAGTTCTTC.